In its sample, the clone carrying this T cell receptor beta chain was seen a few times. This specimen belongs to a study of blood T cell repertoires in COVID-19. V dropped 5 bases and J dropped 1 base, with 15 bases sitting between them. Germline V gene lookup returns CDR1 SEHNR and CDR2 FQNEAQ (reference sequence). The CDR3 extends over 15 amino acids. As handled by the study authors: Amplification of reference gene primers provided the estimated nucleated cell counts. Sequencing used immunoSEQ multiplex PCR; TCRdb keeps in-frame clones, though not all of them. D and trimming were read from the DNA, whereas the V and J calls and clone size are those reported in that table. The data show approximately 300,000 clones, with 90% seen just once and 6.8% held by the top ten.

This TCR was recovered from a woman younger than 45 with COVID-19, enrolled during active disease. Sequenced: peripheral blood. This chain links TRBV7-9 with TRBJ2-7, with D possibly TRBD1 on 6 matching bases. As DNA, the CDR3 is TGTGCCAGCAGCGTCCGGGACAAAAGTTCCTACGAGCAGTACTTC. This codes for CASSVRDKSSYEQYF.